These 18 T cell receptor beta chains were all obtained from the same sample, sequenced in a study of T cells after yellow fever vaccination. MiXCR, applied by TCRdb to the 5' RACE reads, yields one record per CDR3 protein. The sample holds more than 350,000 distinct CDR3 sequences, approximately 10% seen once. The sequences come from PBMCs, collected on the day of the first yellow fever vaccination. These receptors were obtained from a man aged 18 to 30 who received the YFV17D yellow fever vaccine.

To note about this clonotype: A much larger clone lies a single base off, so this may be a read error. The chain recombines TRBV12-3 or TRBV12-4 with TRBJ2-5; no firm D call. This CDR3 is 16 amino acids long. Trimming pared 3 bases from V and 8 bases from J, leaving 22 bases between. In DNA, the CDR3 is TGTGCCAGCAGTTTGCCCCTCGCGTCAGCTGGAGATACCCAGTACTTC. Amino acids: CASSLPLASAGDTQYF.

This clonotype was detected a few times. The V and J genes are TRBV7-2 and TRBJ2-1; D is unclear. Germline V gene lookup returns CDR1 SGHTA and CDR2 FQGNSA. V lost 1 base to trimming and J lost 4 bases, with 8 bases between them. The CDR3 totals 14 residues. CDR3 bases: TGTGCCAGCAGCTTAGATCGCAGTTACAATGAGCAGTTCTTC. It is translated as CASSLDRSYNEQFF.

The V gene is TRBV19, the J gene TRBJ2-5; a weak D match, TRBD1 (5 bases). The CDR3 totals 15 residues. Trimming took 4 bases from V and 2 from J, leaving 14 bases between them. Germline CDR1 and CDR2: LNHDA and SQIVND (reference sequence). The CDR3 is CASSRDNRIQETQYF. The CDR3 DNA is TGTGCCAGTAGTAGGGATAACAGGATACAAGAGACCCAGTACTTC. Filled out from reference TRBV19 and TRBJ2-5, the complete variable domain reads DGGITQSPKYLFRKEGQNVTLSCEQNLNHDAMYWYRQDPGQGLRLIYYSQIVNDFQKGDIAEGYSVSREKKESFPLTVTSAQKNPTAFYLCASSRDNRIQETQYFGPGTRLLVL.

This clonotype appeared a few times. An end of the junction does not agree with germline; a read error may underlie this. The gene calls are TRBV7-7 and TRBJ2-1, with D unclear. CDR1 SSHAT and CDR2 FNYEAQ come from the germline V gene (reference sequence). The CDR3 totals 14 residues. CDR3 in DNA: TGTGCTAGCAGCTTATCGTCGACTGTTAATGAGCAGTTCTTC. Translation gives CASSLSSTVNEQFF.

Many counts were recorded for this clonotype. CDR3 region: CASSNSGGFTDTQYF. For the CDR3, the DNA is TGTGCCAGCAGCAATAGCGGGGGCTTCACAGATACGCAGTATTTT. The J gene is TRBJ2-3, the V gene TRBV9; 9 nucleotides match TRBD2. With 4 bases clipped from V and 2 bases from J, the junction kept 5 bases outside the gene matches. Per germline, CDR1 SGDLS and CDR2 YYNGEE. The CDR3 is 15 amino acids.

This CDR3 reads CASSPSIKTRDRAFGYGYTF. The CDR3, as DNA: TGTGCCAGCAGTCCGTCAATAAAGACCCGGGACAGGGCGTTCGGCTATGGCTACACCTTC. The chain combines TRBV11-1 with TRBJ1-2, with TRBD1 identical over 9 bases. The ends lost 6 bases at V and 4 bases at J; junction bases unmatched: 24. The CDR3 runs 20 residues. Germline values: CDR1 SGHAT, CDR2 FQDESV (reference sequence).

The rearrangement uses TRBV30 and TRBJ1-1; tentative D call: TRBD1 (6 bases). This CDR3 is 14 amino acids long. The ends were cut back, 3 bases at V and 5 bases at J, with 16 bases in the middle. Germline V CDR1 and CDR2: GTSNPN, SVGIG (reference sequence). In DNA form, the CDR3 reads TGTGCCTGGAGCGAAGTGCAGGGGTGGACTGAAGCTTTCTTT. This codes for CAWSEVQGWTEAFF.

This clonotype has a handful of counts. The chain recombines TRBV3-1 with TRBJ2-4; D not certain. From germline, CDR1 is LGHDT and CDR2 YNNKEL (reference sequence). This CDR3 is 17 amino acids long. Trimming stripped 1 base from V and 1 base from J, with 14 bases between. In DNA, the CDR3 is TGTGCCAGCAGCCAAGGTTTGGGTGGGGTGGCCAAAAACATTCAGTACTTC. It encodes CASSQGLGGVAKNIQYF.

This clonotype occurred a few times. The V gene is TRBV2, the J gene TRBJ1-4; no firm D call. The CDR3 consists of 11 residues. CDR1 and CDR2 from the germline V gene are SNHLY and FYNNEI. Trimming took 3 bases from V and 7 from J, leaving 3 bases between them. Here the CDR3 DNA reads TGTGCCAGCAGTGATGGTGAAAAACTGTTTTTT. Encoded protein: CASSDGEKLFF.

This clonotype has a handful of counts. The chain carries TRBV27 and TRBJ1-4; tentative D call: TRBD1 (5 bases). This CDR3 is built from 15 residues. CDR1 is MNHEY, CDR2 SMNVEV, per germline (reference sequence). Trimming took 6 bases from V and 7 from J, leaving 18 bases between them. CDR3 sequence: CASRPIQGIGEKLFF. As DNA, the CDR3 is TGTGCCAGCAGACCGATCCAGGGAATCGGTGAAAAACTGTTTTTT.

This clonotype was seen only a few times. The chain combines TRBV11-2 with TRBJ1-2, with D possibly TRBD1 on 5 matching bases. Per germline, CDR1 SGHAT and CDR2 FQNNGV. Trimming left V 3 bases short and J 4 bases short, with 12 bases between. There are 14 residues in the CDR3. The CDR3 sequence: CASSLGGGFYGYTF. DNA for the CDR3: TGTGCCAGCAGCTTGGGGGGTGGGTTCTATGGCTACACCTTC.

The chain recombines TRBV28 with TRBJ1-1; D call uncertain. Deletions cut 4 bases from V and 1 base from J, with 10 bases between. The length of the CDR3 is 14 residues. CDR1 MDHEN and CDR2 SYDVKM come from the germline V gene. The CDR3 DNA follows: TGTGCCAGCAGTTCCCCCCCAGGGAACACTGAAGCTTTCTTT. Amino acid sequence: CASSSPPGNTEAFF. Filled out from reference TRBV28 and TRBJ1-1, the complete variable domain reads DVKVTQSSRYLVKRTGEKVFLECVQDMDHENMFWYRQDPGLGLRLIYFSYDVKMKEKGDIPEGYSVSREKKERFSLILESASTNQTSMYLCASSSPPGNTEAFFGQGTRLTVV.

This clonotype was found a few times. The rearrangement joins TRBV20-1 to TRBJ2-1; 9 bases are shared with TRBD2. CDR3 length: 15 amino acids. Germline CDR1 reads DFQATT; CDR2 reads SNEGSKA (reference sequence). The J segment lost 6 bases and the V segment lost 0 bases, leaving 6 bases of the junction unmatched. DNA for the CDR3: TGCAGTGCTAGAGATCGGCGGGGGGGCCTCAATGAGCAGTTCTTC. Protein sequence: CSARDRRGGLNEQFF.

As for this clonotype: A junction boundary mismatches the germline segment, possibly from a read error. The CDR3 sequence: CAISPGVLLAKNIQYF. DNA for the CDR3: TGTGCCATCAGCCCCGGGGTCTTACTAGCCAAAAACATTCAGTACTTC. The chain recombines TRBV13 with TRBJ2-4; D is possibly TRBD2 (5 bases). The CDR3 is 16 residues long. The V gene's germline CDR1 is PRHDT and CDR2 FYEKMQ (reference sequence).

This clonotype was seen repeatedly, ten times or more. The gene calls are TRBV7-2 and TRBJ2-4, with D tentatively TRBD2 (6 bases). Between the trimmed V and J ends, which lost 4 bases and 5 bases, there was a span of 12 bases. The CDR3 consists of 14 residues. Germline-derived CDR1 and CDR2 are SGHTA and FQGNSA. This CDR3 is CASSWDGGENIQYF. CDR3 nucleotide sequence: TGTGCCAGCAGCTGGGACGGGGGAGAAAACATTCAGTACTTC.

The genes are TRBV5-4 and TRBJ1-4; no firm D call. This CDR3 spans 15 amino acids. The V end was cut by 4 bases, the J end by 4 bases, with 14 bases between. The germline V gene has CDR1 SGHNT and CDR2 YYREEE (reference sequence). The CDR3 spells CASSMQRGGNEKLFF. In DNA form, the CDR3 reads TGTGCCAGCAGCATGCAACGGGGAGGTAATGAAAAACTGTTTTTT.

CDR3 nucleotide sequence: TGTGCCAGCAGTGAAGCGCTGGGGGATGGCTACACCTTC. Protein: CASSEALGDGYTF. The rearrangement joins TRBV6-1 to TRBJ1-2, with a possible D match to TRBD1 (5 bases). Germline lookup yields CDR1 MNHNS and CDR2 SASEGT. Deletions cut 0 bases from V and 6 bases from J, with 8 bases between. The CDR3 length is 13 residues.

This clonotype showed up just a few times. The chain links TRBV9 to TRBJ1-5; 7 bases map to TRBD1. The length of the CDR3 is 14 residues. The germline V gene encodes CDR1 SGDLS and CDR2 YYNGEE. V lost 10 bases, J lost 3 bases, and 10 bases stayed unmatched. The CDR3 DNA follows: TGTGCCGAACGAGACAGGGAGCACAATCAGCCCCAGCATTTT. Translation gives CAERDREHNQPQHF.